The T cell receptor beta chain described here comes from a study of blood T cell repertoires in COVID-19. Study overall: COVID-19 samples collected from the United States, Italy and Spain covered acute and convalescent phases. T cells, B-cell-depleted T cells, or PBMCs supplied cDNA or gDNA.

The germline V gene has CDR1 SNHLY and CDR2 FYNNEI. There are 14 residues in the CDR3. V lost 1 base and J lost 4, with 8 bases in between. Per the original data handling: Nucleated cell counts were estimated from reference gene primer amplification. The repertoire was sequenced with immunoSEQ multiplex PCR; TCRdb's copy has only in-frame clones and lacks some. V, J and clone size derive from that table, while D and trimming were established from the DNA sequence. The sample holds 150,000 or so clones, around 84% seen once. The sample was peripheral blood. This TCR was sampled from a man aged 45-65 years with active or convalescent COVID-19. The chain has TRBV2 and TRBJ2-1; D uncertain. The CDR3 region is CASSEGSRYNEQFF. The CDR3 region has the DNA TGTGCCAGCAGTGAAGGAAGCAGGTACAATGAGCAGTTCTTC.